This entry lists 20 T cell receptor beta chains sequenced from one sample in a study of T-cell reconstitution after alpha-beta-depleted transplantation in children. Preparation of the TCRbeta library was carried out with unique molecular identifiers. TCRdb reanalysed the PCR reads using MiXCR and keeps one entry per CDR3 protein. Among some 310,000 distinct CDR3 sequences listed, around 25% were seen once. The sample consisted of PBMCs, mostly from graft donor cells, taken 180 days after TCRalphabeta/CD19-depleted stem cell transplant. The receptors were gathered from a male patient between 5 and 17 years old who had a stem cell transplant for acute lymphoblastic leukemia, so the T cells may come from the graft donor.

This clonotype has just a few counts. The rearrangement uses TRBV15 and TRBJ2-5; no firm D call. In germline, CDR1 is LNHNV, CDR2 YYDKDF (reference sequence). V lost 1 base, J lost 1 base, and 7 bases lay in between. There are 14 residues in the CDR3. The CDR3 DNA sequence: TGTGCCACCAGCAGAGGAGGAACCCAAGAGACCCAGTACTTC. Amino acids: CATSRGGTQETQYF.

This chain links TRBV27 with TRBJ2-1; TRBD2 aligns across 8 bases. The J segment lost 9 bases and the V segment lost 7 bases, leaving 8 bases of the junction unmatched. Germline loops: CDR1 MNHEY, CDR2 SMNVEV (reference sequence). This CDR3 contains 13 residues. The CDR3 nucleotides read TGTGCCAGCACGGAAGCGGGAGTTAGTGAGCAGTTCTTC. It specifies CASTEAGVSEQFF.

Comment on this clonotype: At one end the junction does not follow the germline gene, possibly because of a read error. V usage is TRBV7-9 and J usage is TRBJ2-1; 8 bases match TRBD2. Germline V gene data show CDR1 as SEHNR and CDR2 as FQNEAQ (reference sequence). This CDR3 comprises 15 residues. The DNA for the CDR3 is TGTGCCAGCAGCCCAAGCGGGAGCTCCCACAATGAGCAGTTCTTC. Translation gives CASSPSGSSHNEQFF.

This clonotype was detected ten times or more. V usage is TRBV27 and J usage is TRBJ1-1; TRBD1 is a possible D gene (6 bases). CDR3 length equals 17 residues. Trimming removed 6 bases from V and 4 bases from J, with 24 bases in between. Germline V gene lookup returns CDR1 MNHEY and CDR2 SMNVEV (reference sequence). Here the CDR3 DNA reads TGTGCCAGCAGCACTCGCCCTCCGGGACACGGGTTCACTGAAGCTTTCTTT. This encodes CASSTRPPGHGFTEAFF.

The chain has TRBV12-3 or TRBV12-4 and TRBJ1-5; D remains ambiguous. The CDR3 is 14 residues long. The V gene lost 2 bases and the J gene lost 13 bases, with 18 bases spanning the gap. DNA of the CDR3: TGTGCCAGCAGTTTAAAAGGGTCCAAGTTCTGGCAGCATTTT. Encoded protein: CASSLKGSKFWQHF.

In this sample, this clonotype turned up a few times. J is TRBJ2-7 and V is TRBV15; D possibly corresponds to TRBD2 (7 bases). Germline CDR1 and CDR2: LNHNV and YYDKDF (reference sequence). Trimming removed 0 bases at V and 3 bases at J, with 15 bases between. The CDR3 spans 16 residues. The CDR3 coding sequence is TGTGCCACCAGCAGAGATAGGGGGGGGACTGGCTACGAGCAGTACTTC. Translated, it gives CATSRDRGGTGYEQYF.

The table lists this clonotype with a few counts. The chain has TRBV20-1 and TRBJ2-1; unclear D gene. Germline V gene lookup returns CDR1 DFQATT and CDR2 SNEGSKA (reference sequence). V was shortened by 0 bases and J by 10 bases, with 10 bases between the two germline ends. CDR3 length: 12 amino acids. In nucleotides, the CDR3 is TGCAGTGCTAGAGATCCAGTTTTGGAGCAGTTCTTC. This encodes CSARDPVLEQFF.

This clonotype was recorded a few times. The chain uses TRBV20-1 and TRBJ2-7; no clear D. V lost 3 bases to trimming and J lost 2 bases, with 8 bases between them. CDR1 and CDR2 from the germline V gene are DFQATT and SNEGSKA (reference sequence). The CDR3 totals 12 residues. In nucleotides, the CDR3 is TGCAGTGCTAGTTCTCTTACCTACGAGCAGTACTTC. This sequence encodes CSASSLTYEQYF.

The V gene is TRBV4-1, the J gene TRBJ2-2; perhaps TRBD2 as D (5 bases). Germline loops: CDR1 MGHRA, CDR2 YSYEKL. V lost 1 base and J 2 bases, leaving 14 bases between the germline ends. The CDR3 totals 17 residues. The CDR3 here is CASSQVPIGINTGELFF. CDR3 nucleotides: TGCGCCAGCAGCCAAGTTCCGATCGGGATTAACACCGGGGAGCTGTTTTTT.

This clonotype was seen more than once but under ten times. The chain carries TRBV4-2 and TRBJ2-2; 8 bases agree with TRBD1. Germline assignment: CDR1 LGHNA and CDR2 YNFKEQ. The CDR3 extends over 17 amino acids. J gave up 3 bases and V 1 base, and 7 bases lay outside the gene matches. CDR3 loop: CASSQGRTGLDTGELFF. As DNA, the CDR3 is TGTGCCAGCAGCCAAGGAAGGACAGGGTTGGACACCGGGGAGCTGTTTTTT.

This clonotype has a handful of counts. The rearrangement uses TRBV4-1 and TRBJ1-1; tentatively, D is TRBD1 (5 bases). The V gene lost 0 bases and the J gene lost 4 bases, with 9 bases spanning the gap. The length of the CDR3 is 14 residues. Germline V gene sequence: CDR1 MGHRA, CDR2 YSYEKL. The CDR3 bases are TGCGCCAGCAGCCAAGATCGGGGGACCACTGAAGCTTTCTTT. Its translation is CASSQDRGTTEAFF.

The chain carries TRBV6-1 and TRBJ2-1, with TRBD2 matching 9 bases. This CDR3 has 14 amino acids. V shed 7 bases and J 3 bases; nucleotides not matched to a gene: 4. Germline V gene lookup returns CDR1 MNHNS and CDR2 SASEGT. The DNA for the CDR3 is TGTGCCAGCAAGCAACTAGCGGGCTACAATGAGCAGTTCTTC. It is translated as CASKQLAGYNEQFF.

The chain carries TRBV11-2 and TRBJ2-7, with TRBD2 identical over 7 bases. This CDR3 has 14 amino acids. Trimming removed 4 bases from V and 4 bases from J; junction bases left unmatched: 7. Germline V gene lookup returns CDR1 SGHAT and CDR2 FQNNGV. The CDR3 DNA follows: TGTGCCAGCAGCTGGGGGGGACTACAGTACGAGCAGTACTTC. Residues: CASSWGGLQYEQYF.

The sample holds a few counts of this clonotype. The chain is built from TRBV6-5 and TRBJ2-5, with D perhaps TRBD1 (7 bases). Germline CDR1 and CDR2: MNHEY and SVGAGI. This CDR3 is 14 amino acids long. V shed 0 bases and J shed 7 bases, with 12 bases lying between them. The CDR3 DNA reads TGTGCCAGCAGTTACTCGGAGGGGGCAGGGACCCAGTACTTC. This sequence encodes CASSYSEGAGTQYF.

This clonotype was observed a few times. The chain combines TRBV29-1 with TRBJ2-7; the D is unclear. V was shortened by 5 bases and J by 2 bases, with 13 bases between the two germline ends. CDR1 SQVTM and CDR2 ANQGSEA come from the germline V gene. The CDR3 contains 13 residues. The CDR3 DNA follows: TGCAGCGTTACTGGTCCCTACACCTACGAGCAGTACTTC. Its translation: CSVTGPYTYEQYF.

This clonotype came up a few times. J is TRBJ1-2 and V is TRBV20-1; TRBD1 agrees at 7 bases. The V gene's germline CDR1 is DFQATT and CDR2 SNEGSKA (reference sequence). V shed 3 bases and J 3 bases; nucleotides not matched to a gene: 4. The CDR3 covers 13 residues. The CDR3 bases are TGCAGTGCTAGGACAGGGAGGGACTATGGCTACACCTTC. This sequence encodes CSARTGRDYGYTF.

The sample holds many counts of this clonotype. The rearrangement links TRBV4-2 to TRBJ2-7; D is possibly TRBD2 (5 bases). Per germline, CDR1 LGHNA and CDR2 YNFKEQ. Trimming took off 1 base at V and 2 bases at J, with 18 bases between the two ends. The CDR3 covers 17 residues. Written as DNA, the CDR3 is TGTGCCAGCAGCCAAGGAGCGGTTACCCCGCGAACCTACGAGCAGTACTTC. It yields the protein CASSQGAVTPRTYEQYF.

In this sample, this clonotype turned up a few times. The chain recombines TRBV5-1 with TRBJ2-7; D is possibly TRBD2 (6 bases). V shed 2 bases and J shed 7 bases, with 13 bases lying between them. Germline lookup yields CDR1 SGHRS and CDR2 YFSETQ. The CDR3 runs to 13 residues. CDR3 protein: CASSLQDAGEQYF. In DNA form, the CDR3 reads TGCGCCAGCAGCTTACAAGACGCGGGAGAGCAGTACTTC.

The chain combines TRBV20-1 with TRBJ2-2; 7 bases are shared with TRBD1. CDR1 is DFQATT, CDR2 SNEGSKA, per germline (reference sequence). V gave up 2 bases and J gave up 3 bases; unmatched junction bases: 6. The CDR3 loop spans 15 amino acids. The CDR3 region is CSARRDSPYTGELFF. CDR3 in DNA: TGCAGTGCTAGAAGGGACAGCCCGTACACCGGGGAGCTGTTTTTT.

This clonotype was detected only a few times. CDR3 bases: TGTGCCAGCGGCTACCGGACAGGGCCCTACAATGAGCAGTTCTTC. Translated: CASGYRTGPYNEQFF. The chain links TRBV12-3 or TRBV12-4 to TRBJ2-1; 8 positions match TRBD1. The ends lost 8 bases at V and 2 bases at J; junction bases unmatched: 8. The CDR3 has 15 amino acids.